The entry that follows covers one T cell receptor (beta chain) sequence. Clones were sequenced by immunoSEQ multiplex PCR, and TCRdb holds only the in-frame ones, with some missing. Here the sample spans approximately 46,000 clones, around 95% being singletons. Deletions cut 6 bases from V and 1 base from J, with 10 bases between. The CDR3 spans 15 residues. CDR1 is SEHNR, CDR2 FQNEAQ, per germline (reference sequence). The data derive from a study of human thymus T cells. The sequence came from a girl under three years old with a congenital heart defect but otherwise immunologically healthy. The chain couples TRBV7-9 to TRBJ2-6; D is uncertain. Sequencing used blood. CDR3 nucleotide sequence: TGTGCCAGCAGTATCCTCTTTTCTGGGGCCAACGTCCTGACTTTC. Translation: CASSILFSGANVLTF.